This passage covers 13 T cell receptor beta chains from one sample sequenced in a study of CD8+ T cells in alopecia areata. Extracted RNA was reverse transcribed, and the resulting cDNA served as sequencing template. The repertoire was sequenced with immunoSEQ multiplex PCR; TCRdb's copy has only in-frame clones and lacks some. The sample yields about 200,000 clones, under 80% seen once. The treatment was: oral pan-JAK inhibitor, 5-10 mg twice daily. The sample was CD4+ T cells sorted from blood, taken between weeks 49 and 50, from a patient treated with tofacitinib. The receptors derive from a human donor with alopecia areata.

This sequence joins TRBV29-1 and TRBJ2-6; D is unresolved. CDR3 length equals 13 residues. Per germline, CDR1 SQVTM and CDR2 ANQGSEA. V lost 5 bases to trimming and J lost 1 base, with 6 bases between them. In nucleotides, the CDR3 is TGCAGCGTTCAAAAGTCTGGGGCCAACGTCCTGACTTTC. As protein: CSVQKSGANVLTF.

This clone occurred once. The chain employs TRBV18 and TRBJ2-5; TRBD1 matches 12 bases. CDR3 length equals 16 residues. Per the germline V gene, CDR1 is KGHSH and CDR2 is LQKENI. Germline trimming cut 0 bases from V and 5 bases from J; bases unmatched to any gene: 4. This CDR3 is CASSPPGQGALETQYF. The CDR3 coding sequence is TGTGCCAGCTCACCACCGGGACAGGGGGCATTGGAGACCCAGTACTTC.

Only a few counts were recorded for this clone. V and J are TRBV6-5 and TRBJ1-5, with D perhaps TRBD1 (5 bases). The CDR3 runs 15 residues. Trimming stripped 6 bases from V and 0 bases from J, with 12 bases between. The germline gives CDR1 MNHEY, CDR2 SVGAGI. The CDR3 reads CASRPTVYSNQPQHF. In DNA, the CDR3 is TGTGCCAGCAGGCCGACAGTATATAGCAATCAGCCCCAGCATTTT.

The rearrangement links TRBV5-1 to TRBJ2-1; TRBD1 aligns across 9 bases. The CDR3 totals 19 residues. After removal of 0 bases from V and 6 bases from J, the junction contained 16 bases not matched to a gene. Germline CDR1 reads SGHRS; CDR2 reads YFSETQ. This CDR3 is CASSLARRNRDRARNEQFF. In DNA form, the CDR3 reads TGCGCCAGCAGCTTGGCCCGCAGGAACCGGGACAGGGCTCGCAATGAGCAGTTCTTC.

The gene calls are TRBV7-2 and TRBJ2-3, with D possibly TRBD1 on 5 matching bases. Trimming cost V 5 bases and J 3 bases, with 12 bases left between them. In germline, CDR1 is SGHTA, CDR2 FQGNSA. CDR3 size: 14 residues. The CDR3 protein is CASSPKAGTDTQYF. DNA for the CDR3: TGTGCCAGCAGCCCAAAGGCAGGGACAGATACGCAGTATTTT.

This clone has only a few counts. The V gene is TRBV18, the J gene TRBJ2-6, with a weak D call TRBD2 (5 bases). The CDR3 totals 16 residues. The germline V and J ends were trimmed by 0 bases and 2 bases, with 8 bases remaining between them. Germline values: CDR1 KGHSH, CDR2 LQKENI. The CDR3 bases are TGTGCCAGCTCACCACCCGGGGAAGCTGGGGCCAACGTCCTGACTTTC. This translates into CASSPPGEAGANVLTF.

V and J are TRBV5-1 and TRBJ2-3; TRBD2 might be the D (6 bases). The CDR3 extends over 15 amino acids. The ends were cut back, 1 base at V and 2 bases at J, with 11 bases in the middle. The germline V gene has CDR1 SGHRS and CDR2 YFSETQ. Written as DNA, the CDR3 is TGCGCCAGCAGCTTGCGGGGGACGGTCACAGATACGCAGTATTTT. This translates into CASSLRGTVTDTQYF.

The chain carries TRBV4-1 and TRBJ1-2, with a tentative D call TRBD1 (5 bases). Germline values: CDR1 MGHRA, CDR2 YSYEKL. V lost 1 base and J lost 5, with 14 bases in between. This CDR3 spans 15 amino acids. CDR3 amino acids: CASSQVLDITYGYTF. DNA of the CDR3: TGCGCCAGCAGCCAAGTCTTGGACATCACTTATGGCTACACCTTC.

This rearrangement joins TRBV2 to TRBJ1-1; the D gene is possibly TRBD1 (5 bases). CDR3 size: 15 residues. V was trimmed by 8 bases and J by 0 bases, leaving 16 bases between them. Germline CDR1 is SNHLY and CDR2 is FYNNEI. The CDR3 protein is CASLFATVLNTEAFF. The DNA for the CDR3 is TGTGCCAGCCTCTTTGCGACAGTCCTGAACACTGAAGCTTTCTTT.

This clone was counted a single time. The chain couples TRBV19 to TRBJ1-6, with D unresolved. Trimming took off 8 bases at V and 9 bases at J, with 14 bases between the two ends. From germline, CDR1 is LNHDA and CDR2 SQIVND (reference sequence). This CDR3 has 13 residues. The CDR3 sequence: CASAETKGSPLHF. The DNA of the CDR3 is TGTGCCAGTGCCGAAACAAAGGGTTCACCCCTCCACTTT.

This chain links TRBV30 with TRBJ1-2, with TRBD1 matching over 7 bases. CDR1 is GTSNPN, CDR2 SVGIG, per germline (reference sequence). The CDR3 totals 13 residues. V lost 2 bases and J lost 8; bases outside the gene matches: 8. The CDR3 loop is CAWSTDRAGGYTF. The CDR3 DNA is TGTGCCTGGAGTACCGACAGGGCCGGAGGCTACACCTTC.

The chain has TRBV2 and TRBJ2-3; D not resolved. V was clipped by 4 bases and J by 6 bases, with 14 bases between them. Germline lookup yields CDR1 SNHLY and CDR2 FYNNEI. This CDR3 contains 14 residues. For the CDR3, the DNA is TGTGCCAGCAGTGTTTTCGATGATTCGGATACGCAGTATTTT. It specifies CASSVFDDSDTQYF.

There are a few counts of this clone. The rearrangement joins TRBV7-9 to TRBJ1-2; no reliable D call. Trimming removed 1 base at V and 8 bases at J, with 11 bases between. CDR1 and CDR2 from the germline V gene are SEHNR and FQNEAQ (reference sequence). The CDR3 has 13 residues. The CDR3 DNA follows: TGTGCCAGCAGCTTAGGCGGGAGCGGAGGCTACACCTTC. Residues: CASSLGGSGGYTF.